This T cell receptor beta chain appears in the sequencing data of a study of cytomegalovirus exposure and HLA in healthy donors. General observations from the study: Researchers counted 164 TCR beta chains as cytomegalovirus-associated. A subsequent analysis found that TCR clusters from the first cohort also tended to co-occur in the approximately 130 validation repertoires, with less than 95% of cluster scores above 0. Among the CMV-associated chains, a few were confirmed in vitro as specific for CMV antigens. Most TCR sequences were uncommon, yet certain public TCRs appeared in many donors.

As regards this clone: The antigen remains unidentified.

V dropped 5 bases and J dropped 4; count of bases not matched to a gene: 8. Germline assignment: CDR1 MNHEY and CDR2 SMNVEV (reference sequence). The CDR3 loop spans 15 amino acids. This table comes from immunoSEQ multiplex PCR, and its TCRdb copy is limited to in-frame clones, with some not included. The data show around 400,000 clones, just over 85% seen once. V usage is TRBV27 and J usage is TRBJ2-1; TRBD1 agrees at 7 bases. The material sequenced was PBMCs. This clonotype was obtained from a young woman in good health and CMV-seronegative. CDR3 sequence: CASSPPGQIYNEQFF. The CDR3 DNA sequence: TGTGCCAGCAGTCCTCCGGGACAGATATACAATGAGCAGTTCTTC.